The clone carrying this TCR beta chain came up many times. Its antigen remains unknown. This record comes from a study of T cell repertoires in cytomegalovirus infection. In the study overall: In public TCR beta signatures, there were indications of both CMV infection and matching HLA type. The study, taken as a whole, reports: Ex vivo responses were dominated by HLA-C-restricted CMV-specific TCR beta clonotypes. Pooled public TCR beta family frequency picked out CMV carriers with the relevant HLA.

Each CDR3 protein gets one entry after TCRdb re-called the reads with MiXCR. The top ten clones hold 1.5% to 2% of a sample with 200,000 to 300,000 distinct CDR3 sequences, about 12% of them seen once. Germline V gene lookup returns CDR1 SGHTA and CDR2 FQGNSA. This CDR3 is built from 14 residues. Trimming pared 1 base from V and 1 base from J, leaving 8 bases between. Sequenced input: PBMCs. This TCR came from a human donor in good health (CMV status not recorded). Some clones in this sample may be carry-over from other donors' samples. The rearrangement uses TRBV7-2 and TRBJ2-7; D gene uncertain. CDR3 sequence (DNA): TGTGCCAGCAGCTTAGGCTTCGCTTCCTACGAGCAGTACTTC. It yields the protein CASSLGFASYEQYF.